This TCR beta chain emerged from a study of blood T cell repertoires in COVID-19. Germline V gives CDR1 SGHDN, CDR2 FVKESK. The CDR3 loop spans 14 amino acids. V lost 1 base and J lost 8; bases outside the gene matches: 5. Some clones are missing from TCRdb's copy, which holds only in-frame ones; the method was immunoSEQ multiplex PCR. The sample consists of some 330,000 clones, roughly four fifths of them appearing once. Sample: PBMCs or T cells enriched from blood (not recorded which). The chain employs TRBV14 and TRBJ1-2; TRBD1 matches 9 bases. The sequence derives from a woman aged 45-65 years who had recovered from COVID-19. In DNA form, the CDR3 reads TGTGCCAGCAGCCAAGCCCGACAGGGGGGGGGCTACACCTTC. This sequence encodes CASSQARQGGGYTF.